The 23 T cell receptor beta chains in this list originate from one sample, sequenced in a study of regulatory T cells in long-lasting Graves disease. The time point was: newly diagnosed GD, antithyroid drugs for less than 3 months. PBMC RNA served as the TCR library source. Both iRepertoire HTBI primers and Arm-PCR of CDR3 regions were used to build the TCR beta libraries. From the multiplex PCR reads, TCRdb called clonotypes with MiXCR, one entry per CDR3 protein. The table lists roughly 430,000 distinct CDR3 sequences, about 15% of them singletons. The same data also went into a second study, on T cells in Graves' hyperthyroidism and ophthalmopathy.

This specimen was peripheral blood mononuclear cells (PBMCs), taken at new diagnosis, from a patient treated with antithyroid drugs. These receptors all stem from a woman aged 25 to 39 with Graves disease.

This clonotype was seen ten or more times. The chain links TRBV29-1 to TRBJ2-1; TRBD2 matches at 12 bases. Germline assignment: CDR1 SQVTM and CDR2 ANQGSEA. This CDR3 contains 14 residues. V was pared by 6 bases and J by 9 bases, with 9 bases of the junction left unmatched. CDR3: CSVAPSGRAGEQFF. CDR3 DNA: TGCAGCGTGGCCCCTAGCGGGAGGGCCGGTGAGCAGTTCTTC.

This clonotype came up many times. The chain links TRBV4-1 to TRBJ1-2; the D gene is possibly TRBD1 (6 bases). The germline V gene has CDR1 MGHRA and CDR2 YSYEKL. V was clipped by 4 bases and J by 2 bases, with 14 bases between them. CDR3 length: 15 amino acids. The CDR3 spells CASSPGAKGNYGYTF. The CDR3, as DNA: TGCGCCAGCAGCCCAGGGGCAAAGGGCAACTATGGCTACACCTTC.

Turning to this clonotype: One junction end does not reproduce the germline sequence, and a read error may be involved. V is TRBV19 and J is TRBJ2-1, with D unresolved. In germline, CDR1 is LNHDA, CDR2 SQIVND (reference sequence). The CDR3 runs 15 residues. The CDR3, as DNA: TGTGCCAGTAGTATGAGTAGAGGAAAAATCAGTGAGCAGCTCTTC. Translation gives CASSMSRGKISEQLF.

This clonotype has a handful of counts. The rearrangement links TRBV15 to TRBJ2-3; 11 bases are shared with TRBD1. This CDR3 contains 17 residues. Losses at the gene ends were 0 bases for V and 5 bases for J; bases not matched to a gene: 7. The germline gives CDR1 LNHNV, CDR2 YYDKDF (reference sequence). CDR3 in amino acids: CATSREPGQGARDTQYF. The DNA of the CDR3 is TGTGCCACCAGCAGAGAACCAGGACAGGGGGCGCGAGATACGCAGTATTTT. Together with reference TRBV15 and TRBJ2-3, the CDR3 gives the full variable domain: DAMVIQNPRYQVTQFGKPVTLSCSQTLNHNVMYWYQQKSSQAPKLLFHYYDKDFNNEADTPDNFQSRRPNTSFCFLDIRSPGLGDTAMYLCATSREPGQGARDTQYFGPGTRLTVL.

With regard to this clonotype: A much larger clone differs by one base, so this may be a read error. The CDR3 region has the DNA TGTGTCAGCAGCTTGAACCGGGACTATGGCTACACCTTC. Protein: CVSSLNRDYGYTF. This chain links TRBV5-8 with TRBJ1-2; unclear D gene. This CDR3 has 13 residues. Germline V gene sequence: CDR1 SGHTS, CDR2 YDEGEE.

The table lists this clonotype with many counts. The V and J genes are TRBV18 and TRBJ1-5, with TRBD1 as a possible D gene (6 bases). The CDR3 consists of 18 residues. The V end lost 6 bases, the J end lost 6 bases, and 27 bases lay between the germline ends. Germline assignment: CDR1 KGHSH and CDR2 LQKENI. CDR3: CASSPGTGAITGSQPQHF. CDR3 DNA: TGTGCCAGCTCGCCGGGCACGGGGGCGATTACAGGGTCTCAGCCCCAGCATTTT.

The rearrangement uses TRBV7-2 and TRBJ1-1, with D unclear. Trimming stripped 1 base from V and 12 bases from J, with 9 bases between. Germline V gives CDR1 SGHTA, CDR2 FQGNSA. CDR3 length equals 11 residues. The CDR3 DNA reads as TGTGCCAGCAGCTTAGTAGGGCGGCCTTTCTTT. As protein: CASSLVGRPFF. The entire variable domain, with the rest obtained from reference TRBV7-2 and TRBJ1-1, is as follows: GAGVSQSPSNKVTEKGKDVELRCDPISGHTALYWYRQSLGQGLEFLIYFQGNSAPDKSGLPSDRFSAERTGGSVSTLTIQRTQQEDSAVYLCASSLVGRPFFGQGTRLTVV.

CDR3 nucleotides: TGTGCCAGCAGCTTAAGGCGCCGAGACGGCTACACCTTC. This gives the protein CASSLRRRDGYTF. The rearrangement joins TRBV13 to TRBJ1-2; D call uncertain. CDR1 is PRHDT and CDR2 is FYEKMQ in the germline V gene (reference sequence). The CDR3 covers 13 residues. Deletions cut 2 bases from V and 8 bases from J, with 12 bases between.

This clonotype has only a few counts. The chain combines TRBV7-2 with TRBJ2-7; D gene ambiguous. CDR1 is SGHTA and CDR2 is FQGNSA in the germline V gene. The CDR3 spans 13 residues. Trimming left V 5 bases short and J 3 bases short, with 11 bases between. The CDR3 nucleotides are TGTGCCAGCAGCCCCCTGTTACGCTACGAGCAGTACTTC. Amino acid sequence: CASSPLLRYEQYF.

This chain joins TRBV28 and TRBJ2-1; 12 bases align to TRBD1. Germline V gives CDR1 MDHEN, CDR2 SYDVKM. With V trimmed by 6 bases and J by 6 bases, 6 bases remained unmatched. CDR3 length: 15 residues. As DNA, the CDR3 is TGTGCCAGCAGCCCGGGACAGGGGGCGCCCAATGAGCAGTTCTTC. Translating gives CASSPGQGAPNEQFF. Using reference TRBV28 and TRBJ2-1 for the parts outside the CDR3, the full variable domain is DVKVTQSSRYLVKRTGEKVFLECVQDMDHENMFWYRQDPGLGLRLIYFSYDVKMKEKGDIPEGYSVSREKKERFSLILESASTNQTSMYLCASSPGQGAPNEQFFGPGTRLTVL.

There are a few counts of this clonotype. The chain uses TRBV28 and TRBJ1-3; D might be TRBD1 (5 bases). The CDR3 has 12 residues. The germline V gene has CDR1 MDHEN and CDR2 SYDVKM. V lost 6 bases and J 7 bases, leaving 10 bases between the germline ends. CDR3 nucleotides: TGTGCCAGCAGAGAACAGGAGAACACCATATATTTT. Translation gives CASREQENTIYF.

This clonotype was found a few times. V gene TRBV10-3 combines with J gene TRBJ2-7; TRBD2 matches 8 bases. CDR3 size: 16 residues. CDR1 and CDR2 from the germline V gene are ENHRY and SYGVKD. V lost 4 bases to trimming and J lost 2 bases; unmatched junction nucleotides: 10. In DNA form, the CDR3 reads TGTGCCATCAGTGTCCGCGGGAGGCCCGCCCCCTACGAGCAGTACTTC. It yields the protein CAISVRGRPAPYEQYF.

The table lists this clonotype with a few counts. The chain has TRBV29-1 and TRBJ1-2; weak D call: TRBD1 (6 bases). V was clipped by 0 bases and J by 3 bases, with 11 bases between them. This CDR3 has 14 amino acids. Looked up from germline, CDR1 is SQVTM and CDR2 is ANQGSEA. The CDR3 loop reads CSVEERGVHYGYTF. CDR3 bases: TGCAGCGTTGAAGAAAGGGGGGTTCACTATGGCTACACCTTC.

This clonotype was seen ten or more times. The rearrangement links TRBV6-2 or TRBV6-3 to TRBJ2-3; TRBD2 matches at 7 bases. The CDR3 extends over 15 amino acids. Germline CDR1 and CDR2: MNHEY and SVGEGT. Unmatched junction bases numbered 7, after V lost 5 bases and J lost 2 bases. The CDR3 DNA reads TGTGCCAGCAGTCTCCAGGGACTACCCACAGATACGCAGTATTTT. Its protein is CASSLQGLPTDTQYF.

The chain is built from TRBV18 and TRBJ2-7; 7 bases map to TRBD2. V gave up 6 bases and J gave up 0 bases; unmatched junction bases: 5. Germline V gene sequence: CDR1 KGHSH, CDR2 LQKENI. This CDR3 has 14 residues. The CDR3 coding sequence is TGTGCCAGCTCCGGACTAGGTAGCTCCTACGAGCAGTACTTC. It translates to CASSGLGSSYEQYF.

A remark on this clonotype: This clone may be a read error of a much larger clone one base away. V and J are TRBV4-3 and TRBJ2-1; perhaps TRBD2 as D (5 bases). This CDR3 spans 14 amino acids. V gave up 2 bases and J gave up 10 bases, with 15 bases separating them. The germline V gene has CDR1 LGHNA and CDR2 YSLEER. CDR3 protein: CASSQTSSIGEQFF. Written as DNA, the CDR3 is TGCGCCAGCAGCCAAACCTCTAGCATAGGCGAGCAGTTCTTC.

This clonotype was seen many times. CDR3: CASSYRREGQGTDTQYF. The CDR3, as DNA: TGTGCCAGCAGTTACCGGCGGGAGGGCCAGGGCACAGATACGCAGTATTTT. The rearrangement uses TRBV6-5 and TRBJ2-3; 9 bases are a match to TRBD2. The germline V gene has CDR1 MNHEY and CDR2 SVGAGI. Trimming took 2 bases from V and 1 from J; bases not matched to a gene: 7. The CDR3 runs to 17 residues.

The table lists this clonotype with many counts. The chain is built from TRBV6-5 and TRBJ2-1; 8 bases line up with TRBD2. V was clipped by 2 bases and J by 0 bases; unmatched bases: 3. The CDR3 runs 16 residues. CDR1 MNHEY and CDR2 SVGAGI come from the germline V gene. Here the CDR3 reads CASSYREGSSYNEQFF. CDR3 coding DNA: TGTGCCAGCAGTTACCGGGAGGGGAGCTCCTACAATGAGCAGTTCTTC.

The table lists this clonotype with many counts. The chain couples TRBV9 to TRBJ2-5; 7 bases agree with TRBD2. Trimming at V came to 0 bases and at J to 1 base, leaving 3 bases not matched to a gene. The CDR3 has 15 residues. Germline CDR1 and CDR2: SGDLS and YYNGEE. The CDR3 here is CASSVDPSGQETQYF. For the CDR3, the DNA is TGTGCCAGCAGCGTAGATCCTAGCGGCCAAGAGACCCAGTACTTC.

As concerns this clonotype: A much larger clone sits a single nucleotide away, making a read error possible. No conserved phenylalanine or tryptophan ends this CDR3, so it is likely a read error. The rearrangement links TRBV11-2 to TRBJ2-2; D is ambiguous. Trimming stripped 5 bases from V and 5 bases from J, with 9 bases between. This CDR3 has 13 amino acids. CDR1 SGHAT and CDR2 FQNNGV come from the germline V gene. The CDR3 protein is CASSAEWTGELFL. The DNA of the CDR3 is TGTGCCAGCAGCGCCGAGTGGACCGGGGAGCTGTTTCTT.

This clonotype was seen at least ten times. The chain has TRBV29-1 and TRBJ2-5; no clear D. Trimming removed 7 bases at V and 4 bases at J, with 13 bases between. The CDR3 consists of 12 residues. Looked up from germline, CDR1 is SQVTM and CDR2 is ANQGSEA. CDR3 coding DNA: TGCAGCGGAGGTTCGGAACTAGAGACCCAGTACTTC. Protein sequence: CSGGSELETQYF.

This clonotype was observed at least ten times. The chain couples TRBV7-8 to TRBJ2-3, with D possibly matching TRBD2 (5 bases). The CDR3 is 15 amino acids. Germline assignment: CDR1 SGHVS and CDR2 FQNEAQ. Trimming pared 5 bases from V and 6 bases from J, leaving 18 bases between. The DNA for the CDR3 is TGTGCCAGCAGCCCAAATCGAGGGCCCGGGGATACGCAGTATTTT. Its translation: CASSPNRGPGDTQYF. Complete variable domain (other parts from reference TRBV7-8 and TRBJ2-3): GAGVSQSPRYKVAKRGQDVALRCDPISGHVSLFWYQQALGQGPEFLTYFQNEAQLDKSGLPSDRFFAERPEGSVSTLKIQRTQQEDSAVYLCASSPNRGPGDTQYFGPGTRLTVL.

About this clonotype: This clone may be a read error of a much larger clone one base away. Because the CDR3 is missing its conserved closing phenylalanine or tryptophan, this is likely a read error. The gene calls are TRBV6-2 or TRBV6-3 and TRBJ2-7; D possibly corresponds to TRBD1 (5 bases). From germline, CDR1 is MNHEY and CDR2 SVGEGT. CDR3 length: 12 residues. V was trimmed by 5 bases and J by 3 bases, leaving 8 bases between them. The CDR3 reads CASSDRSYEQYS. CDR3 DNA: TGTGCCAGCAGTGACAGAAGCTACGAGCAGTACTCC.